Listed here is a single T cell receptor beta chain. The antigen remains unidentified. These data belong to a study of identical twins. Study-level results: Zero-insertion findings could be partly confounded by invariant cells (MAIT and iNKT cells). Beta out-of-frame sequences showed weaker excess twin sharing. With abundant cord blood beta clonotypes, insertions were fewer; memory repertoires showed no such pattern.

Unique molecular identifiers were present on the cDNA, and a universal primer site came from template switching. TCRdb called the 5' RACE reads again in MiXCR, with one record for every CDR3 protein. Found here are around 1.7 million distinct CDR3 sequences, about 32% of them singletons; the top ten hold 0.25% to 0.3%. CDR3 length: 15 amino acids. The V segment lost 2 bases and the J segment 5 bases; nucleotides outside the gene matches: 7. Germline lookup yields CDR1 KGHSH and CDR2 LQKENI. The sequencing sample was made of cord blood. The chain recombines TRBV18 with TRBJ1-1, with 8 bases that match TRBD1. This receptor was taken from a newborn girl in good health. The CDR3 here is CASSPRAGGGTEAFF. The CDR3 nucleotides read TGTGCCAGCTCACCAAGGGCAGGGGGCGGAACTGAAGCTTTCTTT.